This T cell receptor beta chain was recovered during a study of CD8 T cells in ankylosing spondylitis. Overall study results and limits: CD8+ by phenotype, disease-linked clones were relatively rare in peripheral blood.

TCRdb itself ran the 5' RACE reads through MiXCR, one entry per CDR3 protein. Counted here are under 200,000 distinct CDR3 sequences, 13% occurring once; the ten biggest clones make up 9.5% to 11%. On this clonotype: Its antigen is unidentified.

CDR3 length equals 16 residues. From germline, CDR1 is MDHEN and CDR2 SYDVKM. The trim removed 6 bases at V and 5 bases at J, leaving 14 bases unmatched. This clonotype was obtained from a female donor with ankylosing spondylitis or in good health (not recorded which). The material sequenced was blood, either unsorted or a sorted T cell fraction (not recorded which). The rearrangement links TRBV28 to TRBJ2-5; 8 bases are shared with TRBD2. The CDR3 DNA sequence: TGTGCCAGCAGCAAACTTTACGGGAGGGTTTTGGAGACCCAGTACTTC. It translates to CASSKLYGRVLETQYF. Combining the CDR3 with reference TRBV28 and TRBJ2-5 gives the whole variable domain DVKVTQSSRYLVKRTGEKVFLECVQDMDHENMFWYRQDPGLGLRLIYFSYDVKMKEKGDIPEGYSVSREKKERFSLILESASTNQTSMYLCASSKLYGRVLETQYFGPGTRLLVL.